This T cell receptor (beta chain) is from a study of blood T cells in healthy people across ages (dated by TCRdb to between 2015 and 2017). With regard to the full study: In model experiments, roughly one uniquely barcoded TCR beta cDNA molecule per two T cells was captured by template switching. To track age-related changes in TCR beta repertoire diversity, the study relied on deep sequencing normalized with unique cDNA molecular identifiers. The donors were divided into four age groups: young (average around 17 years), middle-aged (approximately 42), aged (about 60) and long-lived (82). Donors of different ages were randomly distributed across sequencing lanes to avoid experimental bias. For two donors (one aged 18 to 30 and one aged 80 or older), the study analyzed two additional independent replicas of 1 million unique cDNA reads from the same blood draw. Study-wide conclusions, independent of this receptor: Conclusive comparison of naive and antigen-experienced compartments was prevented by the profiling of bulk unsorted PBMCs. Observed TCR beta diversity per million T cells fell roughly linearly with age, and a significant reduction was already apparent by age roughly 40. The percentage of naive T cells measured by flow cytometry correlated strongly with observed TCR beta diversity. The long-lived group showed more naive CD4+ T cells, fewer expanded clones and increased TCR diversity than the aged group, suggesting age selection. Estimates of total diversity from one million sequenced T cells were regarded as lower bounds and underestimates. Because the CMV infection status of the donors was unknown, age-related changes in expanded clonotypes may potentially have been confounded.

In the germline V gene (reference sequence), CDR1 corresponds to SEHNR and CDR2 to FQNEAQ. V has 2 bases trimmed and J has 10 bases trimmed; junction bases matching no gene number 11. Taken from cysteine to phenylalanine, the CDR3 has 16 residues. Only the CDR3 DNA stays, 48 bases, in frame from base 1. The library relied on 5' RACE. TCRdb lists the instrument as Illumina HiSeq 2500. The second PCR ran for roughly 7 to 11 cycles and used a J-beta primer mix along with a sample-barcoded 5' primer. A unique molecular identifier was introduced onto each TCR beta cDNA molecule by a template-switch 5' adaptor carrying 12 random nucleotides. Each sample yielded at least 2.5 million CDR3-containing paired-end reads. First-strand cDNA was synthesized from all RNA with the Mint cDNA synthesis kit, primed by a TRBC-specific oligonucleotide. All cDNA was treated with uracil-DNA glycosylase and then went through a first 18-cycle PCR with the universal primers M1SS and BC2_uni_R. The published analysis was carried out like this. Normalization of each sample was performed by random selection of 1 million high-quality reads, each carrying a distinct molecular identifier. Reads with shared molecular identifiers were discarded instead of being binned into consensus sequences. CDR3 identification, clonotype clustering and error correction used MiTCR with a Q25 quality threshold and the strictest error-elimination algorithm. A nonparametric unseen species model with Euler transformation was used to estimate lower-bound total TCR beta diversity. TCRdb cleaned the public reads at Q25 with fastp, built clones with MiXCR and kept in-frame beta chains. Every entry covers one CDR3 protein and lists the most common genes and DNA from its rows. TCRdb, rather than the study authors, made the V and J calls. A total of approximately 800,000 distinct CDR3 sequences appear in this sample, 50% to 65% of them only once. About 42% of the sample is held by the ten biggest clonotypes.

Systemically healthy Caucasian individuals from Russia, over 30 in total and aged roughly 6 to 100 years, were included as donors. Each donor gave 8 to 10 milliliters of peripheral blood, collected into EDTA-treated Vacutainer tubes. Ficoll-Paque density-gradient centrifugation was used to isolate PBMCs, with at least 6.5 million per sample. Total RNA was extracted from PBMCs with Trizol reagent, with at least 5 micrograms obtained per sample. The percentages of naive CD45RAhigh/CD27high T cells were determined by flow cytometry on a PBMC aliquot from every donor. This clonotype appeared once. This clone's antigen is unknown. No clone much larger than this one lies a single base away; base qualities are absent. A lone read gives weak evidence.

Sequencing used blood. The clonotype was recovered from a man older than 75 in good health. The chain links TRBV7-9 with TRBJ2-1, with 10 middle bases fitting TRBD2. The CDR3 region has the sequence CASSLRLAGEFDEQFF. The sequenced DNA is TGTGCCAGCAGCTTAAGGCTAGCGGGAGAATTTGACGAGCAGTTCTTC.